Below, one TCR beta chain is given with its context. Trimming left V 4 bases short and J 4 bases short, with 10 bases between. The germline V gene encodes CDR1 MNHEY and CDR2 SMNVEV (reference sequence). The length of the CDR3 is 13 residues. The data originate from a study of blood T cells in healthy people across ages. Next came a second PCR, run for about 6 to 11 cycles, which used a sample-barcoded 5' primer along with a J-beta primer mix. Each CDR3 protein is one row after TCRdb ran MiXCR on the 5' RACE reads. This table has around 750,000 distinct CDR3 sequences, around half appearing once. Sequencing input: blood. The sequence was obtained from a man older than 75 in good health. V and J are TRBV27 and TRBJ1-1, with D possibly being TRBD1 (5 bases). In nucleotides, the CDR3 is TGTGCCAGCAGTTGGGGGGTGAGCACTGAAGCTTTCTTT. It specifies CASSWGVSTEAFF.